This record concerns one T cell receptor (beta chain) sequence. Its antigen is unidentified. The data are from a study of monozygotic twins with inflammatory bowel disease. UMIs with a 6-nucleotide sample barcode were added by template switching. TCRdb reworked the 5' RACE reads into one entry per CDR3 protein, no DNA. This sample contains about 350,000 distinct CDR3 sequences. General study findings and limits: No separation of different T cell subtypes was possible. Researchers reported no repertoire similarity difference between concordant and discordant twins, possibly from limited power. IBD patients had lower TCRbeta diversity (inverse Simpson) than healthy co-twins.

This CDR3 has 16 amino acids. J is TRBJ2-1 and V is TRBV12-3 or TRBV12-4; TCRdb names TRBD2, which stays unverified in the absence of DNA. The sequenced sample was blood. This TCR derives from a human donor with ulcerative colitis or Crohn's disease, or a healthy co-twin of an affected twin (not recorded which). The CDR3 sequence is CASSPRMGLAGVEQFF.